This section outlines one TCR beta chain sequence together with its context. Its antigen is as yet unknown. The data stem from a study of T cell responses to AZD1222 COVID-19 vaccine. Method: immunoSEQ multiplex PCR; TCRdb's copy keeps in-frame clones and lacks some. This table has 150,000 or so clones, 80% to 90% appearing once. Study observations and caveats: Spike-specific TCR breadth and depth rose after two AZD1222 doses.

The CDR3 is 15 residues long. The germline CDR1 and CDR2 sequences are MDHEN and SYDVKM. Trimming cost V 3 bases and J 11 bases, with 20 bases left between them. The rearrangement joins TRBV28 to TRBJ1-5, with D possibly TRBD1 on 6 matching bases. The clonotype comes from an adult in good health. The starting material was peripheral blood, obtained on day 0 of AZD1222 vaccination. The CDR3 nucleotides read TGTGCCAGCAGTTTTTTGGGGGTGGGGGCGGTAGCCCAGCATTTT. The encoded protein is CASSFLGVGAVAQHF.